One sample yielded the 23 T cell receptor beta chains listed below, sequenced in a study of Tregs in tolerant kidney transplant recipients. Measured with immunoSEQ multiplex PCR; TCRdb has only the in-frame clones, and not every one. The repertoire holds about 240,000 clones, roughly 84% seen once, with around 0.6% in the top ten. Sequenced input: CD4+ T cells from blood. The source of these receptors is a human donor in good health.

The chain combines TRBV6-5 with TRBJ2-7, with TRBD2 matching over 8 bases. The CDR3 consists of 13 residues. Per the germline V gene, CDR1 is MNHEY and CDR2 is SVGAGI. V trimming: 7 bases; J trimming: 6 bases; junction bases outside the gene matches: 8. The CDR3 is CASMLAGSFEQYF. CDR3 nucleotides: TGTGCCAGCATGCTAGCGGGCTCTTTCGAGCAGTACTTC.

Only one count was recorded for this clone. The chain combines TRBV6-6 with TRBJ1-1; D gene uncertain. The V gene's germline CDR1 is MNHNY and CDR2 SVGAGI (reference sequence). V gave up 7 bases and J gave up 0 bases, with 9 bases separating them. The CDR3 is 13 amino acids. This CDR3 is CASTNPLNTEAFF. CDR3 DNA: TGTGCCAGCACCAATCCTCTGAACACTGAAGCTTTCTTT.

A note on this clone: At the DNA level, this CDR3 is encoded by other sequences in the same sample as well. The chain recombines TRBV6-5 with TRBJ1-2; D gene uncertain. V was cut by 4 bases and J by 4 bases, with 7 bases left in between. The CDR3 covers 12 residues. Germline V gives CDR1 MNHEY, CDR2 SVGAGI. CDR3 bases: TGTGCCAGCAGTTCGGGAAGCTATGGCTACACCTTC. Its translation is CASSSGSYGYTF.

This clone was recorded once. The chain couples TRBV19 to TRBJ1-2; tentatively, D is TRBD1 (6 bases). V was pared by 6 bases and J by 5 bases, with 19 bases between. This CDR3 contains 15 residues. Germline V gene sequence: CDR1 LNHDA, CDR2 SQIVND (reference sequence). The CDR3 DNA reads TGTGCCAGTAGCCCGACAGGAGTTCTGGGATATGGCTACACCTTC. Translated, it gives CASSPTGVLGYGYTF.

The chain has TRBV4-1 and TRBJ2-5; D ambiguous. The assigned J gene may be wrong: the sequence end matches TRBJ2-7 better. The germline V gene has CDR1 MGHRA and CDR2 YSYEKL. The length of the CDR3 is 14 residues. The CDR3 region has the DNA TGCGCCAGCAGCCAAGCCCACCCGGGTCACGAGCAGTACTTC. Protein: CASSQAHPGHEQYF.

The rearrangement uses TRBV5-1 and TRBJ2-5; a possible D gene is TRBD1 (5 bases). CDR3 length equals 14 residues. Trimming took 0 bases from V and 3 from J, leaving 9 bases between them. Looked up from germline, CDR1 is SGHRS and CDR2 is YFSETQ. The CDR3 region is CASSLVDSEETQYF. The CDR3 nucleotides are TGCGCCAGCAGCTTGGTCGACAGCGAAGAGACCCAGTACTTC. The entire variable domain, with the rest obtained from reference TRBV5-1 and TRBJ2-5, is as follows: KAGVTQTPRYLIKTRGQQVTLSCSPISGHRSVSWYQQTPGQGLQFLFEYFSETQRNKGNFPGRFSGRQFSNSRSEMNVSTLELGDSALYLCASSLVDSEETQYFGPGTRLLVL.

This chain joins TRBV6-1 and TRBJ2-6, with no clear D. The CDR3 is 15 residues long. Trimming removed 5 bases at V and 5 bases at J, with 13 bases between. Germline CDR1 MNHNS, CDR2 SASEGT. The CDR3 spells CASSTRNSWANVLTF. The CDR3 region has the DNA TGTGCCAGCAGTACCCGAAATTCCTGGGCCAACGTCCTGACTTTC.

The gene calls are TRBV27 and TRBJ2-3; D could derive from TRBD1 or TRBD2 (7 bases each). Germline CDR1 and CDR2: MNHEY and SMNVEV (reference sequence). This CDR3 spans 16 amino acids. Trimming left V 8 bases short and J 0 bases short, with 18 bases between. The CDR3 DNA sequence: TGTGCCAGCCAGCGATCGGGGGGACAGAGCACAGATACGCAGTATTTT. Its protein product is CASQRSGGQSTDTQYF.

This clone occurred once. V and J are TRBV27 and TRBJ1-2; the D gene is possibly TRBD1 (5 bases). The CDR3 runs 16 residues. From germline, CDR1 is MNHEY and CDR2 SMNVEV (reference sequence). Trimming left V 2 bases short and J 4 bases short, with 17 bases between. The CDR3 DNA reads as TGTGCCAGCAGTTTACAGGGCAGGGACTCCTTCTATGGCTACACCTTC. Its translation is CASSLQGRDSFYGYTF.

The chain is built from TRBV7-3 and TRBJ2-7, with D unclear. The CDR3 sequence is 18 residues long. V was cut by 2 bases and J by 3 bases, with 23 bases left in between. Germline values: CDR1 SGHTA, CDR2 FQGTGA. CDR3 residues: CASSLQPQGTLSRYEQYF. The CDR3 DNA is TGTGCCAGCAGCTTACAACCACAAGGTACCCTTTCTCGCTACGAGCAGTACTTC.

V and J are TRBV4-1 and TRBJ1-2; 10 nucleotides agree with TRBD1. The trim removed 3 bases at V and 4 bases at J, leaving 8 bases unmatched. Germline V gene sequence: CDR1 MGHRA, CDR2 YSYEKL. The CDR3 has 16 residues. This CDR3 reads CASSQLDRGLSYGYTF. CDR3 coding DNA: TGCGCCAGCAGCCAGCTAGACAGGGGGCTCAGCTATGGCTACACCTTC.

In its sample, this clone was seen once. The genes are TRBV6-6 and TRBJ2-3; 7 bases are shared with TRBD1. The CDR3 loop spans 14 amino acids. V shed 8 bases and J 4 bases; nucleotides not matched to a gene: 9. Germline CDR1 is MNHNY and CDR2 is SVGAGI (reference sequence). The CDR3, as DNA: TGTGCCAGCGTCGATCAGGGGGTAGCAGATACGCAGTATTTT. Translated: CASVDQGVADTQYF.

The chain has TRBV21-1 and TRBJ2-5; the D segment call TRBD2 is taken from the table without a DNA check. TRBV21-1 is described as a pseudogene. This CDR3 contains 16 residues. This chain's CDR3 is CAGSKERPSQAETQYF. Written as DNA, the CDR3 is TGTGCCGGCAGCAAAGAGAGGCCTAGCCAGGCAGAGACCCAGTACTTC.

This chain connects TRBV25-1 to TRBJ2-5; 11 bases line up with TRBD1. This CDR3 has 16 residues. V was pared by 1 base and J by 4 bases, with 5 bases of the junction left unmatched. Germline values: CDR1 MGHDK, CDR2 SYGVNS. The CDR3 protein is CASSELRTGGLETQYF. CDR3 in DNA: TGTGCCAGCAGTGAATTACGGACAGGGGGCCTAGAGACCCAGTACTTC. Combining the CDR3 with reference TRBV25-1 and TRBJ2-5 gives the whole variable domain EADIYQTPRYLVIGTGKKITLECSQTMGHDKMYWYQQDPGMELHLIHYSYGVNSTEKGDLSSESTVSRIRTEHFPLTLESARPSHTSQYLCASSELRTGGLETQYFGPGTRLLVL.

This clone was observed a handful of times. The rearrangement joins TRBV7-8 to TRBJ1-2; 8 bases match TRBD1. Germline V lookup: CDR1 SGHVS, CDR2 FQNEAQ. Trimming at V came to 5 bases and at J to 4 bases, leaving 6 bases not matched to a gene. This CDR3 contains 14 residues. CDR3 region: CASSNRTGSYGYTF. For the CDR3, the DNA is TGTGCCAGCAGCAACCGGACAGGGTCCTATGGCTACACCTTC. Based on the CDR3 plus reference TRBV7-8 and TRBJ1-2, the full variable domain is GAGVSQSPRYKVAKRGQDVALRCDPISGHVSLFWYQQALGQGPEFLTYFQNEAQLDKSGLPSDRFFAERPEGSVSTLKIQRTQQEDSAVYLCASSNRTGSYGYTFGSGTRLTVV.

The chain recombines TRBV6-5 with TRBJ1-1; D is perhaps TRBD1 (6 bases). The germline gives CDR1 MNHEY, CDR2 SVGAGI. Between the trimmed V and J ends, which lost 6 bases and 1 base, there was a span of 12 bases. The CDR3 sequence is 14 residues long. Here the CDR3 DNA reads TGTGCCAGCAGGACTGGGGGCTGGAACACTGAAGCTTTCTTT. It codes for CASRTGGWNTEAFF.

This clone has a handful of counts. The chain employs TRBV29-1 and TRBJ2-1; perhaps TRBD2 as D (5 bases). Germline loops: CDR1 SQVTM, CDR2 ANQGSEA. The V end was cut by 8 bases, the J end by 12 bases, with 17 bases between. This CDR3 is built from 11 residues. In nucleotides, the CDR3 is TGCAGCACCCTCGGACCCGGAGGGCAGTTCTTC. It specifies CSTLGPGGQFF.

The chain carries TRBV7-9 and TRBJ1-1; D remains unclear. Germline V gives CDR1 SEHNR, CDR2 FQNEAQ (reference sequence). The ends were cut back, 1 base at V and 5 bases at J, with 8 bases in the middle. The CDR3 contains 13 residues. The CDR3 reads CASSLVPGTEAFF. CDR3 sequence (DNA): TGTGCCAGCAGCTTAGTCCCGGGAACTGAAGCTTTCTTT.

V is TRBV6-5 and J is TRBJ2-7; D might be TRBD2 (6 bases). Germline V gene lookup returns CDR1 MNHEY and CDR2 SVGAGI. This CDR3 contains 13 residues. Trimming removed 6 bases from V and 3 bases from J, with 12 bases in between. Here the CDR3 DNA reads TGTGCCAGCAGGGACGGGAGCCGCTACGAGCAGTACTTC. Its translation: CASRDGSRYEQYF.

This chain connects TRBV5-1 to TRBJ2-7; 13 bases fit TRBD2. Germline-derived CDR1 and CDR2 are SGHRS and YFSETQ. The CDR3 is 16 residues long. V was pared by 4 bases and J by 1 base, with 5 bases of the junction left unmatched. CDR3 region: CASSMRLAGGSYEQYF. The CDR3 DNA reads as TGCGCCAGCAGCATGAGACTAGCGGGAGGTTCCTACGAGCAGTACTTC. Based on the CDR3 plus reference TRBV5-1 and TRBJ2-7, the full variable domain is KAGVTQTPRYLIKTRGQQVTLSCSPISGHRSVSWYQQTPGQGLQFLFEYFSETQRNKGNFPGRFSGRQFSNSRSEMNVSTLELGDSALYLCASSMRLAGGSYEQYFGPGTRLTVT.

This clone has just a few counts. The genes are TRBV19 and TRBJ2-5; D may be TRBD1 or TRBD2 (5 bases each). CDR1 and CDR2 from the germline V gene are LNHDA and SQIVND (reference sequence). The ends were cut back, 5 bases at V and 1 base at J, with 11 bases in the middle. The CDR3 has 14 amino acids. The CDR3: CASSVGTFQETQYF. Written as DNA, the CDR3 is TGTGCCAGTAGTGTAGGGACCTTCCAAGAGACCCAGTACTTC.

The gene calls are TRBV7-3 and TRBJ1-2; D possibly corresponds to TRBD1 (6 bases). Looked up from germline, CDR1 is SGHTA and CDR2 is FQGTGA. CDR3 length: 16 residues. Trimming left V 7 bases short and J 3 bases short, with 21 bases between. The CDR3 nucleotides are TGTGCCAGCACCTTGCCGCGGGGGGCGCGGGACTATGGCTACACCTTC. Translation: CASTLPRGARDYGYTF.

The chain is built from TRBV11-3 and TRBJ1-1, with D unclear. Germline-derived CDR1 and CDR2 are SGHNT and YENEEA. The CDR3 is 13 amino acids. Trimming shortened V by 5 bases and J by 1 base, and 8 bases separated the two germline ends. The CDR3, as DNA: TGTGCCAGCAGCCGTTCTTCGAACACTGAAGCTTTCTTT. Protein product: CASSRSSNTEAFF.